Below are 8 T cell receptor beta chains sequenced from a single sample in a study of blood T cell repertoires in COVID-19. Generated by immunoSEQ multiplex PCR, the TCRdb table keeps only in-frame clones and is missing some. The repertoire holds roughly 150,000 clones, around 90% seen once, with 15% to 20% in the top ten. What was sequenced was peripheral blood. The receptors originated from a man aged 55 to 70 with active or convalescent COVID-19.

The V gene is TRBV15, the J gene TRBJ1-1; a weak D match, TRBD1 (6 bases). The germline V gene has CDR1 LNHNV and CDR2 YYDKDF (reference sequence). The CDR3 length is 14 residues. The V gene lost 5 bases and the J gene lost 3 bases, with 13 bases spanning the gap. The DNA for the CDR3 is TGTGCCACCAGCCTAACCCCAGGGGACACTGAAGCTTTCTTT. It yields the protein CATSLTPGDTEAFF.

This sequence joins TRBV2 and TRBJ2-3; 14 bases line up with TRBD2. CDR3 length: 16 amino acids. The germline V gene encodes CDR1 SNHLY and CDR2 FYNNEI. V was pared by 4 bases and J by 3 bases, with 3 bases of the junction left unmatched. The DNA of the CDR3 is TGTGCCAGCAGTGGGGGACTAGCGGGGGTAACAGATACGCAGTATTTT. Translating it yields CASSGGLAGVTDTQYF.

This clone appeared a single time. V usage is TRBV11-2 and J usage is TRBJ1-3; D is undetermined. The germline CDR1 and CDR2 sequences are SGHAT and FQNNGV. This CDR3 region has 12 residues. V lost 8 bases to trimming and J lost 4 bases, with 9 bases between them. The CDR3 region is CASRREGNTIYF. CDR3 bases: TGTGCCAGCCGACGGGAGGGAAACACCATATATTTT.

The gene calls are TRBV7-9 and TRBJ1-1; D gene ambiguous. This CDR3 is built from 12 residues. The germline CDR1 and CDR2 sequences are SEHNR and FQNEAQ (reference sequence). Trimming took off 5 bases at V and 8 bases at J, with 12 bases between the two ends. DNA for the CDR3: TGTGCCAGCAGCCCACACGGGAACGAAGCTTTCTTT. Residues: CASSPHGNEAFF.

The chain uses TRBV9 and TRBJ2-2; D call uncertain. The ends were cut back, 1 base at V and 4 bases at J, with 5 bases in the middle. CDR3 length equals 13 residues. Germline CDR1 and CDR2: SGDLS and YYNGEE. CDR3: CASSVTGTGELFF. The CDR3 nucleotides read TGTGCCAGCAGCGTAACCGGCACCGGGGAGCTGTTTTTT.

This sequence joins TRBV19 and TRBJ1-5; 9 positions agree with TRBD1. V lost 7 bases and J lost 6; bases outside the gene matches: 10. CDR3 length: 15 amino acids. The V gene's germline CDR1 is LNHDA and CDR2 SQIVND (reference sequence). The CDR3 DNA reads as TGTGCCAGTAATGAAGGGACAGGGAGGAGTCAGCCCCAGCATTTT. Translation gives CASNEGTGRSQPQHF.

The chain has TRBV6-6 and TRBJ1-2, with 10 positions matching TRBD1. Looked up from germline, CDR1 is MNHNY and CDR2 is SVGAGI (reference sequence). The CDR3 spans 14 residues. The V and J ends lost 6 bases and 8 bases, in that order; junction bases with no gene match: 9. The CDR3, as DNA: TGTGCCAGCAGACCCCGGACAGGGGGAGGAGGCTACACCTTC. Encoded protein: CASRPRTGGGGYTF.

The chain carries TRBV30 and TRBJ2-6, with 9 bases aligning to TRBD1. Germline V gene lookup returns CDR1 GTSNPN and CDR2 SVGIG (reference sequence). This CDR3 is 18 amino acids long. The trim removed 6 bases at V and 0 bases at J, leaving 12 bases unmatched. CDR3 sequence (DNA): TGTGCCTGCGCCCTCGGGACAGGGACTTTCTCTGGGGCCAACGTCCTGACTTTC. Residues: CACALGTGTFSGANVLTF.